This TCR beta chain emerged from a study of cytomegalovirus exposure and HLA in healthy donors (dated 2017 in TCRdb). Context from the whole study: An earlier analysis of under 600 of the donors reported more than 250 Gb of sequence data and some 120 million unique TCR beta sequences from about 200 million T cells. On average, roughly 250,000 unique TCR beta nucleotide sequences were sequenced per donor among a few hundred genotyped donors of the cohort, with 15% to 20% of those sequences being non-productive. Genome-wide SNP genotypes for about 65% of the roughly 700 donors were used in a later genetic analysis, which treated that subset as a discovery cohort. Several DR-DQ haplotypes were treated as single units for association and clustering because of strong linkage in the cohort. High-throughput TCR immunosequencing, statistical association of individual TCRs with disease status, and machine learning were combined to predict cytomegalovirus infection status. HLA typing covered class I and class II loci at four-digit resolution. The study aimed to test whether cataloging public T cell receptors could reveal signatures of past pathogen exposure. The study profiled the T cell repertoires of hundreds of subjects by immunosequencing and related them to cytomegalovirus serostatus. Roughly 300 gigabases of sequencing data and some 85 million unique TCR sequences were included in an early release covering about 700 HLA-typed donors. Among the approximately 400 genotyped donors, about 83% belonged to the genetic ancestry cluster associated with self-reported Caucasian donors. Donor age, sex, ethnicity and CMV serostatus were compiled alongside the repertoire data. Every repertoire in the discovery cohort had been generated on one and the same sequencing platform. A later analysis re-examined previously published TCR beta repertoires from 500 to 700 donors and added high-resolution HLA genotyping to investigate patterns of TCR occurrence. Rather than using new phenotypic data, the later analysis identified candidate immune exposures from TCR beta sequences and from how often those sequences occurred across donors. Typing coverage varied by locus: roughly 620-630 donors for A, B, C, DRB1 and DQB1; 500 to 550 for DQA1; around 610 for DPA1; around 490 for DPB1. Besides the first cohort of around 670 subjects, a separate validation cohort made up of over 95 different subjects was used. An earlier analysis of approximately 630 of the donors applied high-throughput TCR beta sequencing to assess whether each TCR beta V gene segment acted as functional or pseudogenic.

The library was obtained by the immunoSEQ multiplex PCR assay. For the multiplex PCR, a mixture combining 60 forward primers for TCR Vbeta segments and 13 reverse primers for TCR Jbeta segments was used. A multiplex PCR assay on genomic DNA amplified the CDR3 region of rearranged TCR beta genes. On the Illumina HiSeq System, the amplified TCR beta libraries were sequenced as 87-base-pair reads. The original methods were these. In a later analysis, tens of millions of unique TCR beta chains were counted across the roughly 700 repertoires, and about 9.9 million of these chains were shared by at least two donors. Raw reads were error-corrected and collapsed into unique sequences with a nearest-neighbor algorithm that merged closely related sequences to remove PCR and sequencing errors. CDR3 sequences were aligned to IMGT reference sequences to assign V, D and J gene segments. For a sequence to be retained, a match of at least six nucleotides was required to both a V gene segment and a J gene segment. A rearrangement was called productive if the CDR3 had no stop codons and remained in frame with V and J, and every other rearrangement was called non-productive. Following IMGT convention, CDR3 was defined as the stretch from the second conserved V-encoded cysteine to the conserved J-encoded phenylalanine. The earlier analysis of fewer than 750 of the donors excluded sequences that lacked an unambiguous match to a single V gene segment. An earlier analysis of some 610 of the donors called V segments functional above 56.7% productive rearrangements and segregating when the between-donor standard deviation exceeded 5%. A statistical classification framework was developed to diagnose cytomegalovirus status using the catalog of TCR beta chain sequences. In a later analysis, TCR nucleotide sequences were compared against IMGT/GENE-DB human TR gene sequences so that V and J genes could be assigned. Using the TCRdist pipeline, a later analysis assigned CDR3 sequences along with most-parsimonious VDJ recombination scenarios. In a later analysis, each TCR beta chain was defined by its CDR3 amino acid sequence together with its V-gene family, and reads lacking a unique V-gene family were excluded. As a way to deal with suspected cross-contamination and a sequencing artifact, a later analysis dropped hundreds of nucleotide sequences that were highly shared and had low generation probability. In a later analysis, a clonal expansion index for each public chain was calculated from normalized within-repertoire ranks of inferred template counts. A later analysis computed generation probabilities with a VDJ recombination model fitted to out-of-frame rearrangements, and checked the results against IGoR. In a later analysis, hypergeometric tests were used to score TCR-TCR, TCR-HLA and TCR-CMV co-occurrence, with a repertoire-size bias correction applied to TCR pairs. To estimate false discovery rates, a later analysis permuted the HLA or CMV assignments 20 times. A later analysis grouped co-occurring TCRs with DBSCAN, adding TCRdist sequence similarity when clustering within HLA-allele-positive subsets. Co-occurrence clustering excluded repertoires with fewer than 30,000 or more than 120,000 public chains, plus five with anomalous nucleotide sharing. TCRdb provides this immuneACCESS table in a form limited to in-frame rearrangements. Some clones are lacking; in checked studies, under half of them reflect an unresolved V gene, and why the rest are absent is not known. V, J and clone size reflect that table, while D and trimming were determined from the DNA. Present in this sample are fewer than 200,000 clones, under 70% of which were seen just once. Less than 3.5% of the sample lies in the top ten.

Per the germline V gene, SGHVS is the CDR1 and FQNEAQ is the CDR2. Reading from cysteine to phenylalanine, the CDR3 counts 16 amino acids. Only the CDR3 region is kept as DNA, spanning 48 bases read in frame from base 1. Cut back by 9 bases and 2 bases, the V and J ends lie 19 bases apart. Study-level results and caveats: According to a later genetic analysis, donors in an Asian-associated ancestry cluster had fewer N-insertions in productive TCRs than the roughly 660-donor mean. The sequencing pipeline was judged likely to have produced a cluster of highly shared sequence variants as a technical artifact. The presence/absence analyses assumed that sequencing depth was roughly uniform across donors, and that assumption may not be true. When HLA alleles, especially DR and DQ, strongly co-occurred, TCR associations were difficult to assign to individual alleles. The study listed 150 to 200 TCR beta chains as associated with cytomegalovirus. Most CMV-associated TCR beta chains appeared to be HLA-restricted in a later analysis, and the HLA associations seemed to be driven largely by CMV exposure. A further reported finding was that TCR beta sequences accurately predicted the HLA-A and HLA-B alleles for most subjects in the first cohort. A later genetic analysis associated a missense DCLRE1C variant with V-gene and J-gene trimming of TCR beta chains, and an independent cohort replicated the association. In a later analysis, about 16,000 TCR beta sequences were associated with specific HLA alleles at a false discovery rate of 0.05. The authors suggested that the approach could potentially be extended to other disease states and immunological phenotypes. Because HLA typing was missing for some donors at each locus, association tests included only the typed subset. The classifier was reported to diagnose cytomegalovirus status with high specificity and sensitivity in both the original cohort and the validation cohort. In a later analysis, TCR association rates were found to vary across HLA loci, with the most associated TCRs seen for DRB1 alleles and the fewest for HLA-C alleles. Some IMGT-functional V segments, including TRBV6-2 and TRBV6-3, could not be distinguished by the 87-base-pair reads and were therefore excluded. Three of the identified cytomegalovirus-associated TCR beta chains were confirmed in vitro to be specific for cytomegalovirus antigens. Over 15 rarely observed V segments, including chromosome 9 orphons, were excluded from the earlier analysis of approximately 500 of the donors because counts were too low. CMV serostatus was the only immune exposure information available for the cohort. This cohort had only TCR beta chains sequenced, and the lack of alpha or paired-chain data limited which features could be detected. In a later analysis, HLA-associated TCR beta chains showed more clonal expansion and lower generation probabilities than non-associated chains that were equally common. Most TCR sequences were seen in very few donors, while some public TCRs were found in many individuals. An earlier analysis of approximately 500 of the donors showed that most TCR beta V segments appeared in productive rearrangements either about 87% or about 30% of the time, which broadly matched IMGT annotations. In a later analysis, several top co-occurrence clusters were reported to appear linked to parvovirus B19, influenza, CMV and Epstein-Barr virus. Correlated functional status among segregating V segments might reflect linkage disequilibrium, but an unknown experimental factor could not be ruled out.

The cohort comprised 550 to 700 healthy bone marrow donors. Cohort members were all nominally healthy when sampled, although unrecorded immune exposures were likely present. The donor tested CMV seropositive, placing the donor among the 250 to 350 seropositive members of the cohort. A peripheral blood sample was provided by each donor, and peripheral blood mononuclear cells were used for TCR beta sequencing. Genomic DNA extraction from the blood cell samples was performed with the Qiagen DNeasy Blood Extraction Kit. A word on this clone: The antigen this receptor binds is unknown. Per-base qualities were not stored, and no clone one base away is much larger.

The chain is assembled from TRBV7-8 and TRBJ2-2, with TRBD2 as a weak D call on 6 bases. The specimen sequenced was PBMCs. The receptor was derived from a woman between 40 and 55 years old in good health and CMV-seropositive. The sequence in DNA is TGTGCCAGTAACCTGGGAGGACTGCCCAACACCGGGGAGCTGTTTTTT. The translation is CASNLGGLPNTGELFF.